This T cell receptor (beta chain) is drawn from a study of cytomegalovirus exposure and HLA in healthy donors. Overall study results and limits: A later examination showed that TCR association rates differed by HLA locus, with DRB1 most and HLA-C fewest.

A note on this clone: What it binds is unknown.

This CDR3 is 13 amino acids long. From germline, CDR1 is SGHTA and CDR2 FQGNSA. V shed 5 bases and J shed 4 bases, with 9 bases lying between them. The PCR used 60 Vbeta and 13 Jbeta primers. Assay used: immunoSEQ multiplex PCR; TCRdb lists only in-frame clones, some missing. The sample shows about 94,000 clones, roughly four fifths of them seen only once. The TCR was taken from a human donor in good health. The gene calls are TRBV7-2 and TRBJ2-1; D remains ambiguous. The sample taken for sequencing was PBMCs. CDR3 nucleotide sequence: TGTGCCAGCAGCCCGGTGTCATACAATGAGCAGTTCTTC. Encoded protein: CASSPVSYNEQFF. Combining the CDR3 with reference TRBV7-2 and TRBJ2-1 gives the whole variable domain GAGVSQSPSNKVTEKGKDVELRCDPISGHTALYWYRQSLGQGLEFLIYFQGNSAPDKSGLPSDRFSAERTGGSVSTLTIQRTQQEDSAVYLCASSPVSYNEQFFGPGTRLTVL.